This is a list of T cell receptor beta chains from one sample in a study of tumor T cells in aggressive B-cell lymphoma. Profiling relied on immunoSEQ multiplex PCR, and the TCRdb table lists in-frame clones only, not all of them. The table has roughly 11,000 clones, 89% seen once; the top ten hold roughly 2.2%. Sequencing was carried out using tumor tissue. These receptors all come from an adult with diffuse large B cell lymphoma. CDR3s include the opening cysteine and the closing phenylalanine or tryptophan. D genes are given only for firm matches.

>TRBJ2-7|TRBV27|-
TGTGCCAGCAGTATAAAACACCGGGACTACGAGCAGTACTTC
CASSIKHRDYEQYF
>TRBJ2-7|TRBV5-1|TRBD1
TGCGCCAGCAGCTTGTCAGGGGGCGCGTCCTACGAGCAGTACTTC
CASSLSGGASYEQYF
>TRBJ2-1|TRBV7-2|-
TGTGCCAGCAGCTTCCGGTATGAGCAGTTCTTC
CASSFRYEQFF
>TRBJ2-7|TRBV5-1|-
TGCGCCAGCAGCTTGCCAGAAACAACCTACGAGCAGTACTTC
CASSLPETTYEQYF
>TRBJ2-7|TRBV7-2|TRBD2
TGTGCCAGCAGCATCAGTAGCGGGAGTAAGTACGAGCAGTACTTC
CASSISSGSKYEQYF
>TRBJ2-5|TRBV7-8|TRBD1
TGTGCCAGCAGGGCAGGACAGGGCTACCTTCAACAGACCCAGTACTTC
CASRAGQGYLQQTQYF
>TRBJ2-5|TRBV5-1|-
TGCGCCAGCAGGGCGGAGCCCCAAGAGACCCAGTACTTC
CASRAEPQETQYF
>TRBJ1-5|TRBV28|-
TGTGCCAGCAGTTTATCGGGGGTCGGACAGCCCCAGCATTTT
CASSLSGVGQPQHF
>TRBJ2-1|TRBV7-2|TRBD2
TGTGCCAGCAGCTTAGTCTCCGGGACTAGCGGCTACAATGAGCAGTTCTTC
CASSLVSGTSGYNEQFF
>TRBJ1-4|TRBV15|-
TGTGCCACCAGCAGGGAATTAGGGGCAACTAATGAAAAACTGTTTTTT
CATSRELGATNEKLFF
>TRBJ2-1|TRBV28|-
TGTGCCAGCCAGGGGCGCGCGGGTGAGCAGTTCTTC
CASQGRAGEQFF
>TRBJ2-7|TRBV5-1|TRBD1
TGCGCCAGGGAGAGTGGGACAGGGACTACCTACGAGCAGTACTTC
CARESGTGTTYEQYF
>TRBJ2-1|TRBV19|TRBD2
TGTGCCAGTAGCTTTAGCGGGAGAGGAAATGAGCAGTTCTTC
CASSFSGRGNEQFF
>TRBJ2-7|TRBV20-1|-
TGCAGTGTTCCGTCAGGTTTCGAGCAGTACTTC
CSVPSGFEQYF
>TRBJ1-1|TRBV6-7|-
TGTGCCAGCAGTTACTCGATCAGCGAAGGGCCGGGGGACTCTGAAGCTTTCTTT
CASSYSISEGPGDSEAFF